These 3 T cell receptor beta chains originate from one sample sequenced in a study of shared clonotypes between healthy human individuals. The assay was immunoSEQ multiplex PCR, and TCRdb's table has in-frame clones only and misses some. The sample lists roughly 2,000,000 clones, about 95% occurring once. CD45RO negativity and positive selection for CCR7 defined naive CD8 cells, a population that excluded terminally differentiated effector memory CD45RA+ cells. Sequencing was carried out using naive CD8+ T cells sorted from blood. Every receptor here comes from a man between 18 and 35 years old in good health.

The chain recombines TRBV27 with TRBJ2-2, with D unclear. Between the trimmed V and J ends, which lost 1 base and 2 bases, there was a span of 11 bases. The CDR3 has 16 residues. Germline V gives CDR1 MNHEY, CDR2 SMNVEV (reference sequence). The CDR3 DNA reads as TGTGCCAGCAGTTTATTGTCGGCTAGAAACACCGGGGAGCTGTTTTTT. It codes for CASSLLSARNTGELFF.

V usage is TRBV4-1 and J usage is TRBJ1-1; D not resolved. V was shortened by 4 bases and J by 4 bases, with 13 bases between the two germline ends. Germline CDR1 MGHRA, CDR2 YSYEKL. The CDR3 runs 14 residues. The CDR3 DNA is TGCGCCAGCAGCCTCGACCCCCCGAGCACTGAAGCTTTCTTT. This translates into CASSLDPPSTEAFF.

This clone was seen a single time. The chain joins TRBV5-1 to TRBJ2-1; 16 bases line up with TRBD2. V gave up 0 bases and J gave up 2 bases; unmatched junction bases: 8. The CDR3 spans 20 residues. Per the germline V gene, CDR1 is SGHRS and CDR2 is YFSETQ. Here the CDR3 DNA reads TGCGCCAGCAGCTTGGCCTGGGGACTAGCGGGAGGGAGCCCCTACAATGAGCAGTTCTTC. Its protein is CASSLAWGLAGGSPYNEQFF.